Each of the 30 T cell receptor beta chains below was sequenced from the same sample in a study of regulatory T cells in long-lasting Graves disease. iRepertoire HTBI primers and Arm-PCR of CDR3 regions built TCR beta libraries. TCRdb fed the multiplex PCR reads into MiXCR, producing one record per CDR3 protein. The table has approximately 540,000 distinct CDR3 sequences, about 12% seen once. Time point indicated: newly diagnosed GD, antithyroid drugs for less than 3 months. TCR sequences were obtained from RNA taken from PBMCs. This same sample was also taken into another study, of T cells in Graves' hyperthyroidism and ophthalmopathy.

Sequenced here: peripheral blood mononuclear cells (PBMCs), sampled at new diagnosis, from a patient treated with antithyroid drugs. Receptor source: a woman in her 30s with Graves disease.

This clonotype has just a few counts. The gene calls are TRBV30 and TRBJ1-6; the D is unclear. Trimming pared 0 bases from V and 10 bases from J, leaving 10 bases between. Germline CDR1 and CDR2: GTSNPN and SVGIG (reference sequence). This CDR3 is built from 13 residues. The CDR3 sequence is CAWSVRRGSPLHF. The CDR3 DNA follows: TGTGCCTGGAGTGTACGCCGTGGGTCACCCCTCCACTTT. Drawing the rest from reference TRBV30 and TRBJ1-6, the complete variable domain is SQTIHQWPATLVQPVGSPLSLECTVEGTSNPNLYWYRQAAGRGLQLLFYSVGIGQISSEVPQNLSASRPQDRQFILSSKKLLLSDSGFYLCAWSVRRGSPLHFGNGTRLTVT.

Ten or more counts support this clonotype. This chain joins TRBV10-3 and TRBJ1-1; D call uncertain. This CDR3 has 15 residues. V was pared by 1 base and J by 0 bases, with 9 bases between. The germline CDR1 and CDR2 sequences are ENHRY and SYGVKD. As DNA, the CDR3 is TGTGCCATCAGTGAGTTTGGAGCTTTGAACACTGAAGCTTTCTTT. This sequence encodes CAISEFGALNTEAFF.

This clonotype occurred many times. The chain uses TRBV6-5 and TRBJ2-6; D is unclear. The CDR3 contains 15 residues. Germline CDR1 and CDR2: MNHEY and SVGAGI. Deletions cut 4 bases from V and 4 bases from J, with 11 bases between. DNA for the CDR3: TGTGCCAGCAGTTCAGTAGTATGGGGGGCCAACGTCCTGACTTTC. It encodes CASSSVVWGANVLTF.

This clonotype was seen many times. The chain is built from TRBV6-1 and TRBJ2-7; D might be TRBD2 (5 bases). Germline CDR1 and CDR2: MNHNS and SASEGT. This CDR3 has 13 amino acids. V was trimmed by 5 bases and J by 2 bases, leaving 10 bases between them. In DNA form, the CDR3 reads TGTGCCAGCAGTCCCGGGATTACCTACGAGCAGTACTTC. Translated, it gives CASSPGITYEQYF.

This clonotype has a count of ten or more. The chain joins TRBV11-2 to TRBJ1-1; 12 bases agree with TRBD1. This CDR3 comprises 16 residues. Germline V lookup: CDR1 SGHAT, CDR2 FQNNGV. V shed 5 bases, J shed 2 bases, and the junction held 6 bases outside the gene matches. CDR3 sequence: CASSPWGTGGNTEAFF. The CDR3 nucleotides read TGTGCCAGCAGCCCCTGGGGGACAGGGGGCAACACTGAAGCTTTCTTT.

This clonotype has ten or more counts. The genes are TRBV28 and TRBJ2-1; tentative D call: TRBD1 (5 bases). The germline V and J ends were trimmed by 10 bases and 3 bases, with 16 bases remaining between them. This CDR3 spans 14 amino acids. Per germline, CDR1 MDHEN and CDR2 SYDVKM. In DNA, the CDR3 is TGTGCCACCAAGACAGTTGGTTTCTACAATGAGCAGTTCTTC. Translated: CATKTVGFYNEQFF. The variable domain in full, with the rest retrieved from reference TRBV28 and TRBJ2-1, is DVKVTQSSRYLVKRTGEKVFLECVQDMDHENMFWYRQDPGLGLRLIYFSYDVKMKEKGDIPEGYSVSREKKERFSLILESASTNQTSMYLCATKTVGFYNEQFFGPGTRLTVL.

This clonotype has more than one count but fewer than ten. The chain combines TRBV12-3 or TRBV12-4 with TRBJ1-1, with no clear D. The CDR3 runs to 13 residues. Trimming removed 1 base from V and 3 bases from J, with 6 bases in between. CDR3 bases: TGTGCCAGCAGTTTAGTGGCAGACACTGAAGCTTTCTTT. Protein product: CASSLVADTEAFF.

This clonotype was picked up many times. The CDR3 is CASSVDSTDTQYF. For the CDR3, the DNA is TGTGCCAGCAGCGTAGATAGCACAGATACGCAGTATTTT. The chain carries TRBV9 and TRBJ2-3; D ambiguous. From germline, CDR1 is SGDLS and CDR2 YYNGEE. The V end was cut by 0 bases, the J end by 0 bases, with 2 bases between. The CDR3 is 13 residues long.

The rearrangement uses TRBV7-9 and TRBJ1-2, with D perhaps matching TRBD1 (6 bases). The germline gives CDR1 SEHNR, CDR2 FQNEAQ (reference sequence). The CDR3 consists of 15 residues. The germline V and J ends were trimmed by 5 bases and 0 bases, with 13 bases remaining between them. This CDR3 reads CASSPPRGSNYGYTF. CDR3 DNA sequence: TGTGCCAGCAGCCCTCCCAGGGGCTCTAACTATGGCTACACCTTC.

This clonotype appeared a few times. One end of the junction does not line up with germline, which may come from a read error. V usage is TRBV13 and J usage is TRBJ2-1, with D perhaps matching TRBD1 (6 bases). This CDR3 has 14 amino acids. Germline V lookup: CDR1 PRHDT, CDR2 FYEKMQ (reference sequence). This chain's CDR3 is CASSLGTGYIEQFF. The CDR3 nucleotides are TGTGCCAGCAGCTTAGGAACAGGGTACATTGAGCAGTTCTTC.

The table lists this clonotype with many counts. The gene calls are TRBV7-6 and TRBJ1-4; 8 nucleotides align to TRBD1. Germline V lookup: CDR1 SGHVS, CDR2 FNYEAQ. The CDR3 has 17 residues. The V and J ends lost 5 bases and 7 bases, in that order; junction bases with no gene match: 15. The CDR3 loop is CASSPGQGATFFEKLFF. For the CDR3, the DNA is TGTGCCAGCAGCCCAGGGCAGGGGGCCACCTTTTTTGAAAAACTGTTTTTT.

This clonotype was counted at least ten times. This sequence joins TRBV20-1 and TRBJ2-7; weak D call: TRBD1 (5 bases). Germline V CDR1 and CDR2: DFQATT, SNEGSKA (reference sequence). The CDR3 totals 13 residues. The V end lost 6 bases, the J end lost 1 base, and 13 bases lay between the germline ends. The CDR3 region is CSAQRDSSYEQYF. CDR3 DNA sequence: TGCAGTGCCCAGCGCGACAGTTCCTACGAGCAGTACTTC.

This clonotype was seen at least ten times. The rearrangement joins TRBV11-2 to TRBJ2-5, with 9 bases identical to TRBD1. J gave up 5 bases and V 4 bases, and 5 bases lay outside the gene matches. The CDR3 loop spans 14 amino acids. Germline V CDR1 and CDR2: SGHAT, FQNNGV. The CDR3 coding sequence is TGTGCCAGCAGCTCACAGGGGGCACTGGAGACCCAGTACTTC. It translates to CASSSQGALETQYF.

A few counts support this clonotype. The chain carries TRBV10-3 and TRBJ2-1, with D possibly being TRBD2 (5 bases). The better agreement between TRBJ2-5 and the DNA end casts doubt on the J call. From germline, CDR1 is ENHRY and CDR2 SYGVKD. CDR3 size: 11 residues. The DNA of the CDR3 is TGTGCCATCGGGAGCCAAGAGACCCAGTACTTC. Translated, it gives CAIGSQETQYF.

This clonotype has at least ten counts. This rearrangement joins TRBV7-9 to TRBJ2-7; the D gene is possibly TRBD2 (5 bases). The germline V gene encodes CDR1 SEHNR and CDR2 FQNEAQ (reference sequence). The CDR3 loop spans 13 amino acids. V was shortened by 5 bases and J by 3 bases, with 11 bases between the two germline ends. The CDR3 region is CASSQEDDYEQYF. Written as DNA, the CDR3 is TGTGCCAGCAGCCAGGAGGACGACTACGAGCAGTACTTC.

The chain carries TRBV12-3 or TRBV12-4 and TRBJ1-2, with TRBD1 matching 7 bases. The CDR3 loop spans 16 amino acids. J gave up 6 bases and V 6 bases, and 16 bases lay outside the gene matches. CDR3 nucleotides: TGTGCCAGCAGCCTGACAGGGACTGGCCCCCTCAATGGCTACACCTTC. This codes for CASSLTGTGPLNGYTF.

This clonotype was observed many times. The rearrangement links TRBV2 to TRBJ2-3; no firm D call. The CDR3 has 14 residues. V was cut by 3 bases and J by 2 bases, with 9 bases left in between. Germline V lookup: CDR1 SNHLY, CDR2 FYNNEI. In DNA form, the CDR3 reads TGTGCCAGCAGTGACCCAGAGACCACAGATACGCAGTATTTT. Its translation is CASSDPETTDTQYF.

In this sample, this clonotype turned up many times. The chain couples TRBV7-2 to TRBJ2-5; D is uncertain. The germline CDR1 and CDR2 sequences are SGHTA and FQGNSA. The length of the CDR3 is 14 residues. V was shortened by 5 bases and J by 1 base, with 11 bases between the two germline ends. The CDR3 loop reads CASSLPGSQETQYF. The CDR3 nucleotides are TGTGCCAGCAGCCTCCCCGGTAGCCAAGAGACCCAGTACTTC.

CDR3 sequence (DNA): TGTGCCTGGAGTGTAACCAGTACTAGCTACACCTTC. Translating gives CAWSVTSTSYTF. The V and J genes are TRBV30 and TRBJ1-2; no clear D gene. CDR1 GTSNPN and CDR2 SVGIG come from the germline V gene (reference sequence). Trimming stripped 0 bases from V and 9 bases from J, with 11 bases between. There are 12 residues in the CDR3. Supplemented by reference TRBV30 and TRBJ1-2, the full variable domain reads SQTIHQWPATLVQPVGSPLSLECTVEGTSNPNLYWYRQAAGRGLQLLFYSVGIGQISSEVPQNLSASRPQDRQFILSSKKLLLSDSGFYLCAWSVTSTSYTFGSGTRLTVV.

This clonotype was counted only a few times. The chain joins TRBV20-1 to TRBJ2-5; no clear D gene. The CDR3 extends over 11 amino acids. V was trimmed by 6 bases and J by 0 bases, leaving 5 bases between them. The V gene's germline CDR1 is DFQATT and CDR2 SNEGSKA (reference sequence). The CDR3 loop is CSADYQETQYF. In DNA, the CDR3 is TGCAGTGCCGATTACCAAGAGACCCAGTACTTC.

Concerning this clonotype itself: A much bigger clone sits one base away, suggesting this may be a read error. The rearrangement links TRBV6-2 or TRBV6-3 to TRBJ1-4; no definite D call. Germline-derived CDR1 and CDR2 are MNHEY and SVGEGT. The CDR3 length is 15 residues. The CDR3 region is CASRDLRTTNKKLFF. The CDR3 DNA reads as TGTGCCAGCAGGGACCTTCGGACGACTAATAAAAAACTGTTTTTT.

Ten or more counts support this clonotype. J is TRBJ1-5 and V is TRBV2, with D perhaps TRBD1 (5 bases). Trimming shortened V by 4 bases and J by 6 bases, and 7 bases separated the two germline ends. The CDR3 runs 12 residues. Germline loops: CDR1 SNHLY, CDR2 FYNNEI. CDR3 protein: CASSGGGQPQHF. CDR3 nucleotide sequence: TGTGCCAGCAGTGGGGGGGGTCAGCCCCAGCATTTT.

This clonotype was detected a few times. The chain links TRBV4-3 to TRBJ2-1, with 8 bases fitting TRBD2. This CDR3 region has 15 residues. The V segment lost 1 base and the J segment 8 bases; nucleotides outside the gene matches: 7. Germline-derived CDR1 and CDR2 are LGHNA and YSLEER. The CDR3 here is CASSQGSGGRDEQFF. The CDR3 DNA follows: TGCGCCAGCAGCCAAGGAAGCGGGGGACGCGATGAGCAGTTCTTC.

A word on this clonotype: A read error is possible here, since a much larger clone lies one base away. This rearrangement joins TRBV20-1 to TRBJ2-7; 8 positions match TRBD1. The CDR3 has 14 residues. After removal of 5 bases from V and 3 bases from J, the junction contained 9 bases not matched to a gene. Germline CDR1 is DFQATT and CDR2 is SNEGSKA (reference sequence). The CDR3 is CSAEGAGGFYEQYF. The CDR3 DNA reads as TGCAGTGCTGAAGGGGCAGGGGGCTTCTACGAGCAGTACTTC.

Ten or more counts support this clonotype. This sequence joins TRBV6-5 and TRBJ2-7; no definite D call. The CDR3 has 14 amino acids. In germline, CDR1 is MNHEY, CDR2 SVGAGI. V was pared by 0 bases and J by 8 bases, with 14 bases between. In DNA form, the CDR3 reads TGTGCCAGCAGTTACTCTTCCAGCCGTGGGAAGCAGTACTTC. Its protein is CASSYSSSRGKQYF.

This clonotype occurred many times. The chain joins TRBV20-1 to TRBJ2-7, with a tentative D call TRBD2 (7 bases). This CDR3 has 15 residues. The germline V gene encodes CDR1 DFQATT and CDR2 SNEGSKA (reference sequence). Trimming took off 3 bases at V and 6 bases at J, with 21 bases between the two ends. In nucleotides, the CDR3 is TGCAGTGCTAGCCAGACGTTGGGGGGGGGCGGCGAGCAGTACTTC. Amino acid sequence: CSASQTLGGGGEQYF.

The gene calls are TRBV28 and TRBJ1-2; 7 nucleotides match TRBD1. Germline-derived CDR1 and CDR2 are MDHEN and SYDVKM. J gave up 4 bases and V 3 bases, and 11 bases lay outside the gene matches. The CDR3 runs to 16 residues. CDR3 residues: CASSFRGSRGSYGYTF. The DNA for the CDR3 is TGTGCCAGCAGTTTTAGAGGCTCCAGGGGGTCCTATGGCTACACCTTC.

Many counts were recorded for this clonotype. In nucleotides, the CDR3 is TGCAGCGTTTCCCAACCCCTAGTAGGCGAGCAGTACTTC. Its protein product is CSVSQPLVGEQYF. The V call is TRBV29-1, the J call TRBJ2-7; D call uncertain. The CDR3 spans 13 residues. Looked up from germline, CDR1 is SQVTM and CDR2 is ANQGSEA. The V end was cut by 5 bases, the J end by 6 bases, with 17 bases between.

The table lists this clonotype with many counts. This chain connects TRBV29-1 to TRBJ2-1; D not certain. Germline CDR1 SQVTM, CDR2 ANQGSEA. CDR3 size: 19 residues. V dropped 7 bases and J dropped 0 bases, with 28 bases sitting between them. In DNA, the CDR3 is TGCAGCGGCAACAAACCCTACCTTGTGGGGTCTACCTCCTACAATGAGCAGTTCTTC. This codes for CSGNKPYLVGSTSYNEQFF.

This clonotype turned up a few times. The rearrangement joins TRBV6-1 to TRBJ1-1; D not resolved. The V gene lost 5 bases and the J gene lost 12 bases, with 16 bases spanning the gap. The CDR3 loop spans 12 amino acids. Germline CDR1 reads MNHNS; CDR2 reads SASEGT. CDR3 sequence: CASSISGIKSFF. CDR3 bases: TGTGCCAGCAGTATATCCGGGATAAAGTCTTTCTTT.